These 27 T cell receptor beta chains originate from one sample sequenced in a study of T cell responses to AZD1222 COVID-19 vaccine. The table came from immunoSEQ multiplex PCR; TCRdb's copy has only in-frame clones and leaves some out. Of 100,000 or so clones listed, about 89% are singletons. This specimen consisted of peripheral blood, obtained 28 days after the second AZD1222 dose. Receptors were obtained from an adult who received the AZD1222 COVID-19 vaccine.

This chain connects TRBV6-5 to TRBJ2-2; weak D call: TRBD1 (6 bases). The V gene's germline CDR1 is MNHEY and CDR2 SVGAGI. CDR3 size: 14 residues. Deletions cut 5 bases from V and 4 bases from J, with 11 bases between. The CDR3 here is CASSTGIGTGELFF. CDR3 sequence (DNA): TGTGCCAGCAGTACAGGGATCGGCACCGGGGAGCTGTTTTTT.

This clone was seen only a few times. The chain combines TRBV14 with TRBJ2-7; D call uncertain. The germline V and J ends were trimmed by 4 bases and 2 bases, with 3 bases remaining between them. Germline CDR1 is SGHDN and CDR2 is FVKESK. CDR3 length: 11 residues. Written as DNA, the CDR3 is TGTGCCAGCAGCCGAGCCTACGAGCAGTACTTC. Translated, it gives CASSRAYEQYF.

A remark on this clone: One end of the junction is discordant with germline, which a read error may explain. The sample has other DNA sequences that encode this CDR3 too. The chain joins TRBV10-3 to TRBJ1-1; the D is unclear. Germline CDR1 ENHRY, CDR2 SYGVKD. The CDR3 is 14 amino acids. This CDR3 reads CAISELGRNTEAFF. CDR3 sequence (DNA): TGCGCCATCAGTGAGCTAGGCCGGAACACTGAAGCTTTCTTT.

DNA for the CDR3: TGTGCCAGCAGCGTAATGGACAGGGGAGAGACCCAGTACTTC. Residues: CASSVMDRGETQYF. J is TRBJ2-5 and V is TRBV9, with 9 nucleotides matching TRBD1. With 1 base clipped from V and 4 bases from J, the junction kept 2 bases outside the gene matches. CDR3 length: 14 amino acids. From germline, CDR1 is SGDLS and CDR2 YYNGEE.

This clone was observed a few times. The V and J genes are TRBV3-1 (or the pseudogene TRBV3-2) and TRBJ2-2; TRBD2 matches 8 bases. The CDR3 sequence is 16 residues long. The germline V gene encodes CDR1 LGHDT and CDR2 YNNKEL (reference sequence). V was clipped by 6 bases and J by 2 bases; unmatched bases: 8. CDR3 bases: TGTGCCAGCAGTTGGGGGGCGGGAGGTAACACCGGGGAGCTGTTTTTT. Translation gives CASSWGAGGNTGELFF.

By sample fraction, this clone is medium-sized (0.01 to 0.1%). The rearrangement links TRBV6-2 or TRBV6-3 to TRBJ1-1; D gene ambiguous. V was trimmed by 3 bases and J by 7 bases, leaving 12 bases between them. Germline CDR1 reads MNHEY; CDR2 reads SVGEGT. The CDR3 has 13 amino acids. Here the CDR3 reads CASSYEERDEAFF. CDR3 DNA sequence: TGTGCCAGCAGTTATGAGGAGCGTGATGAAGCTTTCTTT.

The chain carries TRBV7-9 and TRBJ2-2; D perhaps matches TRBD1 (6 bases). This CDR3 is built from 15 residues. Per germline, CDR1 SEHNR and CDR2 FQNEAQ (reference sequence). The V and J ends lost 1 base and 6 bases respectively, with 12 bases between them. The CDR3: CASSLVTGKAGELFF. CDR3 bases: TGTGCCAGCAGCTTAGTTACAGGGAAGGCCGGGGAGCTGTTTTTT.

V is TRBV6-6 and J is TRBJ1-5; TRBD1 might be the D (6 bases). Germline lookup yields CDR1 MNHNY and CDR2 SVGAGI (reference sequence). The CDR3 runs to 16 residues. Trimming took 6 bases from V and 1 from J, leaving 16 bases between them. The CDR3 sequence: CASRGGEGVSNQPQHF. CDR3 coding DNA: TGTGCCAGCAGGGGGGGCGAAGGGGTGAGCAATCAGCCCCAGCATTTT.

The chain carries TRBV27 and TRBJ2-7; D might be TRBD1 (6 bases). V lost 0 bases, J lost 2 bases, and 11 bases lay in between. This CDR3 region has 15 residues. The germline V gene encodes CDR1 MNHEY and CDR2 SMNVEV (reference sequence). CDR3 sequence reads: CASSLSPDRPYEQYF. CDR3 nucleotides: TGTGCCAGCAGTTTATCCCCAGACAGGCCCTACGAGCAGTACTTC.

V is TRBV2 and J is TRBJ2-3; no reliable D call. This CDR3 is 12 amino acids long. The germline V gene has CDR1 SNHLY and CDR2 FYNNEI. With 4 bases removed from V and 4 bases from J, the gap between germline ends came to 6 bases. The CDR3 coding sequence is TGTGCCAGCAGTGTGGGCGCAGATACGCAGTATTTT. This translates into CASSVGADTQYF.

This clone showed up just a few times. The V and J genes are TRBV10-3 and TRBJ1-1; maybe TRBD1 (6 bases). The CDR3 has 12 amino acids. The germline CDR1 and CDR2 sequences are ENHRY and SYGVKD. The CDR3 loop reads CATRGGHTEAFF. CDR3 nucleotides: TGTGCTACTCGGGGGGGCCACACTGAAGCTTTCTTT.

The chain joins TRBV15 to TRBJ1-3, with D unclear. Germline V gives CDR1 LNHNV, CDR2 YYDKDF (reference sequence). V gave up 0 bases and J gave up 0 bases, with 12 bases separating them. CDR3 length equals 17 residues. Here the CDR3 DNA reads TGTGCCACCAGCAGAGATTGGACCGCGAGCTCTGGAAACACCATATATTTT. This translates into CATSRDWTASSGNTIYF.

V is TRBV3-1 (or the pseudogene TRBV3-2) and J is TRBJ1-5; D is perhaps TRBD1 (6 bases). V dropped 5 bases and J dropped 3 bases, with 8 bases sitting between them. The germline gives CDR1 LGHDT, CDR2 YNNKEL (reference sequence). CDR3 length: 13 amino acids. The CDR3 spells CASSGQNNQPQHF. In nucleotides, the CDR3 is TGTGCCAGCAGCGGACAGAACAATCAGCCCCAGCATTTT.

The rearrangement uses TRBV28 and TRBJ2-7, with TRBD2 identical over 10 bases. The junction had 11 bases not matched to a gene; V was cut back by 8 bases and J by 4 bases. Germline values: CDR1 MDHEN, CDR2 SYDVKM. The CDR3 extends over 15 amino acids. CDR3 nucleotides: TGTGCCAGCCCTCCCCCGGGACTAGCGAAATACGAGCAGTACTTC. It specifies CASPPPGLAKYEQYF.

The rearrangement joins TRBV10-1 to TRBJ2-2, with 11 nucleotides matching TRBD1. This CDR3 spans 15 amino acids. With V trimmed by 5 bases and J by 5 bases, 4 bases remained unmatched. Germline V gene data show CDR1 as WNHNN and CDR2 as SYGVQD (reference sequence). This CDR3 is CASSPGTGGTGELFF. The CDR3 bases are TGCGCCAGCAGTCCAGGGACAGGGGGTACCGGGGAGCTGTTTTTT.

The chain has TRBV28 and TRBJ1-6; D call uncertain. Trimming cost V 7 bases and J 6 bases, with 16 bases left between them. The CDR3 runs to 15 residues. Germline CDR1 and CDR2: MDHEN and SYDVKM. The CDR3 sequence is CASTKSPSPNSPLHF. The DNA of the CDR3 is TGTGCCAGCACTAAATCGCCAAGTCCTAATTCACCCCTCCACTTT.

V and J are TRBV6-2 or TRBV6-3 and TRBJ1-1; TRBD1 agrees at 7 bases. This CDR3 contains 13 residues. The trim removed 5 bases at V and 5 bases at J, leaving 5 bases unmatched. CDR1 and CDR2 from the germline V gene are MNHEY and SVGEGT. DNA of the CDR3: TGTGCCAGCAGTAGCCAGGGGGAAACTGAAGCTTTCTTT. This sequence encodes CASSSQGETEAFF.

The V call is TRBV18, the J call TRBJ2-1, with D possibly matching TRBD2 (5 bases). The CDR3 length is 11 residues. Between the trimmed V and J ends, which lost 4 bases and 9 bases, there was a span of 7 bases. Germline V CDR1 and CDR2: KGHSH, LQKENI. The CDR3 DNA reads as TGTGCCAGCTCACTCGGGGTTGAGCAGTTCTTC. It is translated as CASSLGVEQFF.

The rearrangement joins TRBV10-3 to TRBJ1-2, with no clear D. Trimming took 3 bases from V and 4 from J, leaving 9 bases between them. CDR3 length: 13 amino acids. Germline V gene sequence: CDR1 ENHRY, CDR2 SYGVKD. CDR3 region: CAISEKGSYGYTF. The CDR3 coding sequence is TGTGCCATCAGTGAAAAAGGCTCCTATGGCTACACCTTC.

The J gene is TRBJ1-1, the V gene TRBV7-8; possibly TRBD1 for D (5 bases). Germline CDR1 SGHVS, CDR2 FQNEAQ. This CDR3 has 18 residues. V was clipped by 1 base and J by 0 bases, with 18 bases between them. CDR3 sequence (DNA): TGTGCCAGCAGCTTAGTGGCAAACAGGCTTATGGTGAACACTGAAGCTTTCTTT. It yields the protein CASSLVANRLMVNTEAFF.

This chain links TRBV5-1 with TRBJ2-3; D call uncertain. Germline CDR1 reads SGHRS; CDR2 reads YFSETQ. Trimming took 3 bases from V and 0 from J, leaving 14 bases between them. This CDR3 is built from 16 residues. The CDR3 bases are TGCGCCAGCAGCTCCGGCTTACAACCTAGCACAGATACGCAGTATTTT. This translates into CASSSGLQPSTDTQYF. The full variable domain, in which reference TRBV5-1 and TRBJ2-3 provide the parts outside the CDR3, is KAGVTQTPRYLIKTRGQQVTLSCSPISGHRSVSWYQQTPGQGLQFLFEYFSETQRNKGNFPGRFSGRQFSNSRSEMNVSTLELGDSALYLCASSSGLQPSTDTQYFGPGTRLTVL.

The V call is TRBV27, the J call TRBJ1-5; D not certain. The CDR3 runs to 13 residues. Trimming stripped 3 bases from V and 4 bases from J, with 7 bases between. Per the germline V gene, CDR1 is MNHEY and CDR2 is SMNVEV (reference sequence). The CDR3 here is CASSFGKNQPQHF. In DNA form, the CDR3 reads TGTGCCAGCAGTTTTGGGAAGAATCAGCCCCAGCATTTT.

The chain combines TRBV7-3 with TRBJ2-1; 13 nucleotides match TRBD2. This CDR3 region has 18 residues. Unmatched junction bases numbered 13, after V lost 5 bases and J lost 6 bases. CDR1 and CDR2 from the germline V gene are SGHTA and FQGTGA. The CDR3 DNA follows: TGTGCCAGCAGCGTCACTAGCGGGAGGGCCGTGAGCGGCAATGAGCAGTTCTTC. Translating it yields CASSVTSGRAVSGNEQFF.

To note about this clone: Different DNA sequences within this sample yield the same CDR3. The gene calls are TRBV5-1 and TRBJ1-2; D gene uncertain. V was shortened by 0 bases and J by 1 base, with 7 bases between the two germline ends. The CDR3 runs to 14 residues. Per the germline V gene, CDR1 is SGHRS and CDR2 is YFSETQ. CDR3 nucleotides: TGCGCCAGCAGCTTGGAATCAGTTAACTATGGCTACACCTTC. It codes for CASSLESVNYGYTF.

The chain couples TRBV27 to TRBJ1-5; D is undetermined. The CDR3 runs to 13 residues. Germline V gene lookup returns CDR1 MNHEY and CDR2 SMNVEV (reference sequence). V was shortened by 2 bases and J by 5 bases, with 7 bases between the two germline ends. Here the CDR3 reads CASSLDTDQPQHF. The CDR3 DNA reads as TGTGCCAGCAGTTTAGACACCGATCAGCCCCAGCATTTT.

This chain uses TRBV7-2 with TRBJ2-5; weak D call: TRBD1 (5 bases). The CDR3 runs to 15 residues. Trimming stripped 2 bases from V and 5 bases from J, with 15 bases between. Germline CDR1 SGHTA, CDR2 FQGNSA. The CDR3 DNA sequence: TGTGCCAGCAGCTTACGTCGGCAGGGTGAGGAGACCCAGTACTTC. This encodes CASSLRRQGEETQYF.

This chain links TRBV7-9 with TRBJ2-7; no clear D. With 5 bases removed from V and 4 bases from J, the gap between germline ends came to 12 bases. This CDR3 is 13 amino acids long. Germline V gene sequence: CDR1 SEHNR, CDR2 FQNEAQ (reference sequence). The CDR3 DNA is TGTGCCAGCAGCGGGCACACCAGTTACGAGCAGTACTTC. This encodes CASSGHTSYEQYF.